These T cell receptor beta chains were read from a single sample in a study of response to subunit inactivated influenza vaccine. TCRdb reanalysed the RT-PCR reads using MiXCR and keeps one entry per CDR3 protein. Here the sample spans 500,000 to 600,000 distinct CDR3 sequences, 6.5% to 8% being singletons. The starting material was PBMCs from blood, obtained less than 30 months after vaccination. The receptors stem from a man between 50 and 70 years old who received an inactivated influenza vaccine. Each CDR3 is given with its conserved first and last residue. D genes are given only for firm matches. A row's size may be missing; if present it is once, few, many or a size class.

V	size	J	D	DNA	CDR3
TRBV29-1	few	TRBJ1-5	-	TGCAGCGTTGTTACTGACGCGTATAGCAATCAGCCCCAGCATTTT	CSVVTDAYSNQPQHF
TRBV6-4	few	TRBJ1-1	-	TGTGCCAGCAGTCCGGACGGTTTTAAAGCTTTCTTT	CASSPDGFKAFF
TRBV24-1	few	TRBJ2-1	TRBD2	TGTGCCACCAGTGATTTGGATAGCGGGATTTCTGAGCAGTTCTTC	CATSDLDSGISEQFF
TRBV7-9	few	TRBJ2-7	-	TGTGCCAGCAGCTCTGGACGAGGGCAGTACTTC	CASSSGRGQYF
TRBV2	-	TRBJ2-7	-	TGTGCCAGCAACGGAGGGGCACTATTCTCCTACGAGCAGTACTTC	CASNGGALFSYEQYF
TRBV2	many	TRBJ2-7	TRBD2	TGTGCCAGCAGTGAAGCCGGACTAGCGGGAGAAAGGTACGAGCAGTACTTC	CASSEAGLAGERYEQYF
TRBV5-1	-	TRBJ1-2	TRBD1	TGCGCCAGCAGCTTGGCCAGGGGGCAGGGTGGCTACACCTTC	CASSLARGQGGYTF
TRBV6-1	many	TRBJ1-5	TRBD1	TGTGCCAGCAGGGGACAGGCCCGCAATCAGCCCCAGCATTTT	CASRGQARNQPQHF
TRBV5-5	-	TRBJ2-5	-	TGTGCCAGCAGCTTAGGACAGTCACTAGGGGAGACCCAGTACTTC	CASSLGQSLGETQYF
TRBV13	few	TRBJ2-1	-	TGTGCCAGCAGCTTAAATACCGGGTGGGGGGCTACCTACAATGAGCAGTTCTTC	CASSLNTGWGATYNEQFF
TRBV5-1	-	TRBJ2-1	TRBD2	TGCGCCAGCAGCTCGTTAGCGGGAGGTTTCTACAATGAGCAGTTCTTC	CASSSLAGGFYNEQFF
TRBV20-1	many	TRBJ2-5	TRBD2	TGCAGTGCTAGGCGGGGGAGACAAGAGACCCAGTACTTC	CSARRGRQETQYF
TRBV5-4	few	TRBJ1-4	TRBD1	TGTGCCAGCAGCTTGGCTCCCAATCAGGGGGCTAATGAAAAACTGTTTTTT	CASSLAPNQGANEKLFF
TRBV28	few	TRBJ1-1	-	TGTGCCAGCAGTTTGAGCTCCTCCGGGGACACTGAAGCTTTCTTT	CASSLSSSGDTEAFF
TRBV11-2	few	TRBJ1-2	TRBD1	TGTGCCAGCAGCCCTGTGACAGGGGGAGGAAGCGGCTACACCTTC	CASSPVTGGGSGYTF
TRBV12-3/TRBV12-4	many	TRBJ1-1	TRBD1	TGTGCCAGCAGTCTTACAGGGGGTGACACTGAAGCTTTCTTT	CASSLTGGDTEAFF
TRBV11-2	many	TRBJ2-2	TRBD2	TGTGCCAGCAGCTTAGAAAGACCGGCGGGGGTGGCCGGGGAGCTGTTTTTT	CASSLERPAGVAGELFF